The 3 T cell receptor beta chains below were found in one sample sequenced in a study of regulatory T cells in long-lasting Graves disease. With iRepertoire HTBI primers and Arm-PCR of CDR3 regions, TCR beta libraries were built. TCRdb processed the multiplex PCR reads anew with MiXCR; each CDR3 protein has one entry. Of about 300,000 distinct CDR3 sequences in the sample, 18% were seen once. The time point is: newly diagnosed GD, antithyroid drugs for less than 3 months. PBMC-extracted RNA yielded the TCR library. The material was peripheral blood mononuclear cells (PBMCs), obtained at new diagnosis, from a patient treated with antithyroid drugs. These receptors came from a female donor with Graves disease.

This clonotype was found a few times. This may come from a read error, since a much larger clone is one base off. CDR3 sequence: CASSLEASEGYGYAF. In nucleotides, the CDR3 is TGTGCCAGCAGTTTAGAGGCCTCCGAGGGCTATGGCTACGCCTTC. This chain joins TRBV12-3 or TRBV12-4 and TRBJ1-2, with unresolved D. CDR3 size: 15 residues.

This clonotype has ten or more counts. The rearrangement uses TRBV20-1 and TRBJ2-1, with D possibly TRBD1 on 5 matching bases. The germline V gene has CDR1 DFQATT and CDR2 SNEGSKA (reference sequence). V was pared by 0 bases and J by 4 bases, with 22 bases between. This CDR3 is 18 amino acids long. DNA for the CDR3: TGCAGTGCTAGAGAAGGGTACTGGTACAGGCCGCAATACAATGAGCAGTTCTTC. This sequence encodes CSAREGYWYRPQYNEQFF.

This clonotype was seen only a few times. The chain carries TRBV6-1 and TRBJ2-5; 9 positions match TRBD1. V lost 7 bases and J lost 6; bases outside the gene matches: 21. The germline CDR1 and CDR2 sequences are MNHNS and SASEGT. The CDR3 extends over 18 amino acids. CDR3 sequence reads: CASMTIVGTGPEGKTQYF. As DNA, the CDR3 is TGTGCCAGCATGACAATCGTGGGGACAGGGCCCGAGGGGAAGACCCAGTACTTC.